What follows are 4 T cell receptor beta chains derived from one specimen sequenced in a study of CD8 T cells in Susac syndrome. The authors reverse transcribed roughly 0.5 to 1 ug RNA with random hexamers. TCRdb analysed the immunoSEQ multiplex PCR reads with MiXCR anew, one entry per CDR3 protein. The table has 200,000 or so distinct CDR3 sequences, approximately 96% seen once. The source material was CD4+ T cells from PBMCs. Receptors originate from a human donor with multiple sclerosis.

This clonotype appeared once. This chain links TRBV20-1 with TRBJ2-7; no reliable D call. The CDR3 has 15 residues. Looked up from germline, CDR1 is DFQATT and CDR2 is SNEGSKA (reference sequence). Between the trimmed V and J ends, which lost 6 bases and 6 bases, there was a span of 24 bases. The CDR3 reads CSATTPETPNGEQYF. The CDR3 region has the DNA TGCAGTGCCACTACACCGGAGACGCCCAATGGCGAGCAGTACTTC.

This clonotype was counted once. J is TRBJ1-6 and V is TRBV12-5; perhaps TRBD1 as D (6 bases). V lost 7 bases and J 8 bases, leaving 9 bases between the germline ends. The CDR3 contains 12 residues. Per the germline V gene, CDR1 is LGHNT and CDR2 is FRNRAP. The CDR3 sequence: CASAQGYSPLHF. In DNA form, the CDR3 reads TGTGCTAGTGCCCAGGGGTATTCACCCCTCCACTTT.

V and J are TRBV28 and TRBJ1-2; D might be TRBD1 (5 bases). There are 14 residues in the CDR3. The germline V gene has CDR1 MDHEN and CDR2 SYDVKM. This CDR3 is CVSTRSGGDYGYTF. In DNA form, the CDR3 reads TGTGTCTCAACCCGATCCGGGGGGGACTATGGCTACACCTTC.

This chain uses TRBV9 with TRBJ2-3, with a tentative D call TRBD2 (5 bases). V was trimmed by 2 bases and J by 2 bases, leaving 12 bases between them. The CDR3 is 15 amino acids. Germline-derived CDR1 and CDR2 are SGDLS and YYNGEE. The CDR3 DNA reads TGTGCCAGCAGCGTTCAGCGGAGTTTCACAGATACGCAGTATTTT. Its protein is CASSVQRSFTDTQYF.